The rows below give T cell receptor beta chains drawn from one sample of a study of prognosis after radiotherapy for stage I lung cancer. TCRdb re-analysed the multiplex PCR reads in MiXCR, keeping a single row per CDR3 protein. The table has approximately 15,000 distinct CDR3 sequences, approximately 45% seen once. Source: PBMCs, taken before or after stereotactic body radiation therapy (not recorded which). The receptor source for this set is a donor over 45 with non-small cell lung cancer. Both conserved end residues are part of each CDR3. The order of the fields is V gene, clone size, J gene, D gene, CDR3 protein, CDR3 DNA. D genes are given only for firm matches. Only some rows state a clone size, as once, few, many or a class for expanded clones.

V: TRBV7-9
size: .
J: TRBJ2-1
D: TRBD2
CDR3: CASSPPSGYNEQFF
DNA: TGTGCCAGCAGCCCTCCTAGCGGATACAATGAGCAGTTCTTC

V: TRBV4-3
size: .
J: TRBJ1-5
D: .
CDR3: CASSPDGNRYQPQHF
DNA: TGCGCCAGCAGCCCCGACGGGAATAGGTATCAGCCCCAGCATTTT

V: TRBV5-1
size: many
J: TRBJ2-5
D: TRBD2
CDR3: CASSPDPGLAGGTQYF
DNA: TGCGCCAGCAGCCCGGACCCGGGACTAGCGGGGGGGACCCAGTACTTC

V: TRBV27
size: .
J: TRBJ1-6
D: TRBD1
CDR3: CASKLRGDSPLHF
DNA: TGTGCCAGCAAGCTCAGGGGGGATTCACCCCTCCACTTT

V: TRBV5-5
size: many
J: TRBJ2-7
D: .
CDR3: CASSPRDRKPEQYF
DNA: TGTGCCAGCAGCCCACGGGACCGAAAGCCCGAGCAGTACTTC

V: TRBV10-3
size: many
J: TRBJ2-5
D: TRBD2
CDR3: CAISDRTSGGVETQYF
DNA: TGTGCCATCAGTGACCGCACTAGCGGGGGGGTAGAGACCCAGTACTTC

V: TRBV27
size: medium-sized
J: TRBJ2-5
D: .
CDR3: CASSLEPTGETQYF
DNA: TGTGCCAGCAGCCTGGAACCAACCGGGGAGACCCAGTACTTC

V: TRBV5-6
size: many
J: TRBJ2-7
D: .
CDR3: CASSLVGGSSYEQYF
DNA: TGTGCCAGCAGCTTGGTAGGGGGGAGCTCCTACGAGCAGTACTTC

V: TRBV7-8
size: many
J: TRBJ2-7
D: .
CDR3: CASSPQGLKTYEQYF
DNA: TGTGCCAGCAGCCCCCAGGGGTTGAAAACATACGAGCAGTACTTC

V: TRBV6-4
size: medium-sized
J: TRBJ2-7
D: .
CDR3: CASSYRGGAYEQYF
DNA: TGTGCCAGCAGTTACCGTGGGGGAGCATACGAGCAGTACTTC

V: TRBV5-1
size: .
J: TRBJ2-3
D: .
CDR3: CASRLGEFDTQYF
DNA: TGCGCCAGCAGGCTGGGGGAGTTTGATACGCAGTATTTT

V: TRBV10-1
size: .
J: TRBJ2-3
D: .
CDR3: CASSDSTDTQYF
DNA: TGCGCCAGCAGTGATTCAACAGATACGCAGTATTTT

V: TRBV30
size: many
J: TRBJ2-7
D: .
CDR3: CSWRGPNGGEQYF
DNA: TGTTCTTGGAGGGGTCCAAACGGGGGCGAGCAGTACTTC

V: TRBV28
size: .
J: TRBJ1-1
D: TRBD1
CDR3: CASTLTGQWNTEAFF
DNA: TGTGCCAGCACCTTAACGGGACAGTGGAACACTGAAGCTTTCTTT

V: TRBV5-1
size: once
J: TRBJ2-1
D: .
CDR3: CASSGGFCRRNEQFF
DNA: TGCGCCAGCAGCGGAGGCTTCTGTCGGAGGAATGAGCAGTTCTTC

V: TRBV10-2
size: many
J: TRBJ2-1
D: .
CDR3: CASSESSGVYNEQFF
DNA: TGCGCCAGCAGTGAGTCGTCGGGGGTTTACAATGAGCAGTTCTTC